This T cell receptor (beta chain) was sequenced during a study of T cell repertoires in cytomegalovirus infection. TCRdb passed the reads through MiXCR, listing each CDR3 protein once. The repertoire includes fewer than 400,000 distinct CDR3 sequences, about a sixth of them detected once, and under 9% sits in the top ten. The CDR3 loop spans 11 amino acids. Trimming shortened V by 8 bases and J by 7 bases, and 11 bases separated the two germline ends. The sequence derives from a human donor in good health (CMV status not recorded). Some clones in this sample may be carry-over from other donors' samples. The V and J genes are TRBV12-3 or TRBV12-4 and TRBJ1-1; D ambiguous. The sequenced sample consisted of PBMCs. CDR3 sequence reads: CASGQSLEAFF. The DNA for the CDR3 is TGTGCCAGCGGGCAAAGTCTTGAAGCTTTCTTT.